Listed below are T cell receptor beta chains from one sample, sequenced in a study of blood T cells in healthy people across ages. TCRdb called the 5' RACE reads again in MiXCR, with one record for every CDR3 protein. This table has nearly 800,000 distinct CDR3 sequences, roughly 25% appearing once. The data were also submitted as part of a second study, on T cells of mothers and their children.

Source material: blood. These receptors all stem from a boy aged 5-17 years in good health. CDR3s include the opening cysteine and the closing phenylalanine or tryptophan. The order of the fields is D gene, clone size, J gene, V gene, CDR3 DNA, CDR3 protein. The D gene is left open where the match is weak. Part of the rows lack a size; the others show once, few, many or a class for expanded clones.

>.|.|TRBJ1-1|TRBV10-2
TGCGCCAGCGTGGGGAACGCCCCTGAAGCTTTCTTT
CASVGNAPEAFF
>.|.|TRBJ2-5|TRBV6-2/TRBV6-3
TGTGCCAGCAGTTACCGGCAGGTTGAGACCCAGTACTTC
CASSYRQVETQYF
>.|.|TRBJ2-3|TRBV10-3
TGTGCCATCAGTGTAACGGGGGTGAGCACAGATACGCAGTATTTT
CAISVTGVSTDTQYF
>.|few|TRBJ2-1|TRBV4-3
TGCGCCAGCAGCCAAGATCGGAACTTGGATGAGCAGTTCTTC
CASSQDRNLDEQFF
>.|few|TRBJ2-1|TRBV5-1
TGCGCCAGCAGCTTAGGACAGAAAAACAATGAGCAGTTCTTC
CASSLGQKNNEQFF
>.|.|TRBJ2-1|TRBV4-3
TGCGCCAGCAGCCAAGATCTATGGGGTAATGAGCAGTTCTTC
CASSQDLWGNEQFF
>.|.|TRBJ1-1|TRBV28
TGTGCCAGCAGAGGCCACGGGCCGAACACTGAAGCTTTCTTT
CASRGHGPNTEAFF
>TRBD2|.|TRBJ2-1|TRBV29-1
TGCAGCGTTAAATTCCCAAAGCGGGAGGGGTACAATGAGCAGTTCTTC
CSVKFPKREGYNEQFF
>.|.|TRBJ2-5|TRBV7-2
TGTGCCAGCAGCCTGAGATACCCAAGATACCAAGAGACCCAGTACTTC
CASSLRYPRYQETQYF
>.|.|TRBJ2-2|TRBV3-1
TGTGCCAGCAGGACAGGTGGCACCGGGGAGCTGTTTTTT
CASRTGGTGELFF
>.|.|TRBJ2-1|TRBV25-1
TGTGCCAGCAGTGGAGGTTTAGGGCGTGACGAGCAGTTCTTC
CASSGGLGRDEQFF
>.|few|TRBJ1-2|TRBV28
TGTGCCAGCAGTTTCGGGCTGGAAGGGGTTTACTATGGCTACACCTTC
CASSFGLEGVYYGYTF
>.|.|TRBJ2-4|TRBV28
TGTGCCAGCACCCAAACTAGACAGCTAGCCAAAAACATTCAGTACTTC
CASTQTRQLAKNIQYF
>.|.|TRBJ1-4|TRBV14
TGTGCCAGCAGCCAAGATGGAGGCGGAGGACAGCGACGAAAACTGTTTTTT
CASSQDGGGGQRRKLFF
>.|.|TRBJ1-2|TRBV24-1
TGTGCCACCAGTGCGCGGACGGTCAACTATGGCTACACCTTC
CATSARTVNYGYTF
>.|.|TRBJ2-5|TRBV29-1
TGCAGCGTTGAAGCCCTCGCGGAGACCCAGTACTTC
CSVEALAETQYF
>.|.|TRBJ2-1|TRBV9
TGTGCCAGCAGCCCTGGTCGGGTCAGAAACAATGAGCAGTTCTTC
CASSPGRVRNNEQFF
>TRBD1|.|TRBJ1-1|TRBV10-2
TGCGCCAGCAGTGAGTCGGAGACAGGGGGCTTCCAAGCTTTCTTT
CASSESETGGFQAFF
>.|few|TRBJ1-1|TRBV7-9
TGTGCCAGCAGCTTAGTGTCAATCGGAAACACTGAAGCTTTCTTT
CASSLVSIGNTEAFF
>TRBD1|.|TRBJ2-5|TRBV12-3/TRBV12-4
TGTGCCAGCAGCCCAGCTCGAACAGGGGGAGTAGAGACCCAGTACTTC
CASSPARTGGVETQYF
>.|few|TRBJ2-1|TRBV4-3
TGCGCCAGCAGCCAAGTAGGCGGGGACTACAATGAGCAGTTCTTC
CASSQVGGDYNEQFF
>TRBD2|few|TRBJ2-7|TRBV7-9
TGTGCCAGCAGCTTAGAGACTAGCGGAGGGCCCTACGAGCAGTACTTC
CASSLETSGGPYEQYF
>.|.|TRBJ1-5|TRBV20-1
TGCAGTGCTAGAGATTTGACAGTTGGACAGCCCCAGCATTTT
CSARDLTVGQPQHF
>.|many|TRBJ2-5|TRBV7-2
TGTGCCAGCAGCTTAGCGGGAGTACAAGAGACCCAGTACTTC
CASSLAGVQETQYF
>.|.|TRBJ2-5|TRBV7-2
TGTGCCAGCAGCAAATATAATACAGAGACCCAGTACTTC
CASSKYNTETQYF
>TRBD2|few|TRBJ2-5|TRBV28
TGTGCCAGCAGTGGGGTCCTAGCGGGAGTCCTATTTGGTCTAGAAGAGACCCAGTACTTC
CASSGVLAGVLFGLEETQYF
>TRBD1|.|TRBJ2-7|TRBV11-2
TGTGCCAGCAGCGTTAGGACAGGGGGCCCCTACGAGCAGTACTTC
CASSVRTGGPYEQYF
>.|.|TRBJ2-1|TRBV29-1
TGCAGCGTTGGGGGGAATCCCTACAATGAGCAGTTCTTC
CSVGGNPYNEQFF
>TRBD1|.|TRBJ1-1|TRBV29-1
TGCAGCGTTGATGGACAGGGACAAGCTTTCTTT
CSVDGQGQAFF
>.|few|TRBJ2-5|TRBV5-1
TGCGCCAGCAGCGGGGACGCCCGGGGGACCCAGTACTTC
CASSGDARGTQYF
>TRBD1|.|TRBJ2-4|TRBV7-8
TGTGCCAGCAGCTTCCCGGACAGGGGAAACATTCAGTACTTC
CASSFPDRGNIQYF
>.|.|TRBJ2-2|TRBV7-2
TGTGCCAGCAGCTTCGACATTTCCGACGGGGAGCTGTTTTTT
CASSFDISDGELFF
>TRBD1|medium-sized|TRBJ2-5|TRBV12-3/TRBV12-4
TGTGCCAGCACCACCTTGGACAGGGAAGAGACCCAGTACTTC
CASTTLDREETQYF
>TRBD2|.|TRBJ2-3|TRBV9
TGTGCCAGCAGCGTAGATAGCGGGAGATCAGATACGCAGTATTTT
CASSVDSGRSDTQYF
>TRBD1|.|TRBJ1-1|TRBV7-2
TGTGCCAGCAGAACAGGGGTTGGAGCTTTCTTT
CASRTGVGAFF
>.|few|TRBJ2-1|TRBV27
TGTGCCAGCAGCGGCGGGGCCCCCAATGAGCAGTTCTTC
CASSGGAPNEQFF
>TRBD2|.|TRBJ2-5|TRBV6-2/TRBV6-3
TGTGCCAGCAGCAAAAACTTAGCGGGAGGCGTGGAGACCCAGTACTTC
CASSKNLAGGVETQYF
>.|.|TRBJ2-2|TRBV7-3
TGTGCCAGCAGCCCGGAGACCGTGAACACCGGGGAGCTGTTTTTT
CASSPETVNTGELFF
>TRBD2|.|TRBJ2-7|TRBV7-9
TGTGCCAGCAGCTCGACCCCCGGGACTAGCGCCTACGAGCAGTACTTC
CASSSTPGTSAYEQYF
>.|many|TRBJ2-1|TRBV28
TGTGCCAGCAGCTTACTCGGGGGATCGTACAATGAGCAGTTCTTC
CASSLLGGSYNEQFF
>.|.|TRBJ2-4|TRBV4-1
TGCGCCAGCAGCCAAGATGTGACTCTTGACATTCAGTACTTC
CASSQDVTLDIQYF
>.|.|TRBJ1-5|TRBV20-1
TGCAGTGCTCTTGGGTCAATAGATCAGCCCCAGCATTTT
CSALGSIDQPQHF
>TRBD1|few|TRBJ2-3|TRBV5-1
TGCGCCAGCAGCCAGACAGGGGGCCCAGATACGCAGTATTTT
CASSQTGGPDTQYF
>.|.|TRBJ2-2|TRBV6-2/TRBV6-3
TGTGCCAGCAGTTACCCGACCTACAGGAACACCGGGGAGCTGTTTTTT
CASSYPTYRNTGELFF
>.|few|TRBJ1-2|TRBV15
TGTGCCACCAACAGAGAGGACAGCTCTAACTATGGCTACACCTTC
CATNREDSSNYGYTF
>TRBD2|few|TRBJ2-3|TRBV20-1
TGCAGTGCTAGATCCTATGGACCGGGACTAGCGGGAGGACGGATGACAGATACGCAGTATTTT
CSARSYGPGLAGGRMTDTQYF
>.|.|TRBJ2-1|TRBV29-1
TGCAGCGTTGGCGGGGTCTCCTACAATGAGCAGTTCTTC
CSVGGVSYNEQFF
>.|few|TRBJ1-1|TRBV20-1
TGCAGGCCGAACACTGAAGCTTTCTTT
CRPNTEAFF
>TRBD1|.|TRBJ1-2|TRBV7-9
TGTGCCAGCAGCTTACCGGGACAGGGCGGTGGCTACACCTTC
CASSLPGQGGGYTF
>TRBD1|.|TRBJ1-5|TRBV29-1
TGCAGCGTTACCGGAGACAGGGCCGATCAGCCCCAGCATTTT
CSVTGDRADQPQHF
>.|.|TRBJ2-1|TRBV29-1
TGCAGCTCTGGACGGACCACCTACAATGAGCAGTTCTTC
CSSGRTTYNEQFF
>TRBD2|.|TRBJ2-7|TRBV28
TGTGCCAGCCAAGGACTAGCGGGCGTCTACGAGCAGTACTTC
CASQGLAGVYEQYF
>.|few|TRBJ2-5|TRBV4-2
TGTGCCAGCAGCCAAGATGATAAGGAGACCCAGTACTTC
CASSQDDKETQYF